One and the same sample provided the 29 T cell receptor beta chains below, sequenced in a study of memory CD4+ T cells and cytomegalovirus serostatus. The sort gate was single viable CD3+CD4+CD8-CD45RO+ cells for memory CD4+ T cells. Libraries were prepared by immunoSEQ multiplex PCR; TCRdb keeps only in-frame clonotypes and omits some of them. Here the sample spans 61,000 or so clones, around 80% being singletons. Sequenced: memory CD4+ T cells from blood. The receptors derive from an adult in good health and CMV-seronegative. Some clones in this sample may be carry-over from other donors' samples.

V and J are TRBV19 and TRBJ2-3; 8 bases line up with TRBD1. After removal of 6 bases from V and 7 bases from J, the junction contained 12 bases not matched to a gene. There are 15 residues in the CDR3. Germline lookup yields CDR1 LNHDA and CDR2 SQIVND (reference sequence). CDR3 amino acids: CASSPDRVSQNTQYF. The CDR3 DNA follows: TGTGCCAGTAGCCCGGACAGGGTCTCCCAAAATACGCAGTATTTT. The complete variable domain, with remaining parts taken from reference TRBV19 and TRBJ2-3, reads DGGITQSPKYLFRKEGQNVTLSCEQNLNHDAMYWYRQDPGQGLRLIYYSQIVNDFQKGDIAEGYSVSREKKESFPLTVTSAQKNPTAFYLCASSPDRVSQNTQYFGPGTRLTVL.

The genes are TRBV7-3 and TRBJ2-1; maybe TRBD1 (6 bases). Trimming removed 8 bases from V and 0 bases from J, with 14 bases in between. The CDR3 has 15 residues. Germline values: CDR1 SGHTA, CDR2 FQGTGA. The CDR3 is CASCKGESSYNEQFF. CDR3 DNA: TGTGCCAGCTGTAAGGGGGAGAGCTCCTACAATGAGCAGTTCTTC.

This clone has just one count. This chain links TRBV6-6 with TRBJ1-2; TRBD1 matches 8 bases. Germline V gives CDR1 MNHNY, CDR2 SVGAGI (reference sequence). V shed 6 bases, J shed 6 bases, and the junction held 9 bases outside the gene matches. CDR3 size: 14 residues. This CDR3 reads CASSDFQGADGYTF. The CDR3 bases are TGTGCCAGCAGCGACTTTCAGGGGGCAGATGGCTACACCTTC.

This clone was detected only a few times. The chain joins TRBV4-1 to TRBJ2-1; D perhaps matches TRBD2 (7 bases). The V end was cut by 6 bases, the J end by 9 bases, with 27 bases between. Per germline, CDR1 MGHRA and CDR2 YSYEKL. CDR3 length: 17 amino acids. The CDR3 DNA reads TGCGCCAGCAGGGACATGGGGGGGGCCGGTTCACAAAGTGAGCAGTTCTTC. Protein: CASRDMGGAGSQSEQFF.

The V gene is TRBV21-1, the J gene TRBJ1-5; whether TRBD1, the table's D call, matches the DNA was not checked. TRBV21-1 is a pseudogene segment. CDR3 size: 12 residues. CDR3 in amino acids: CATQGKFLSQHF. CDR3 nucleotide sequence: TGTGCCACTCAGGGGAAATTTTTGTCCCAGCATTTT.

V usage is TRBV30 and J usage is TRBJ1-4, with TRBD1 matching 7 bases. V shed 0 bases and J 8 bases; nucleotides not matched to a gene: 18. Germline V gene data show CDR1 as GTSNPN and CDR2 as SVGIG (reference sequence). The CDR3 extends over 18 amino acids. The CDR3 DNA follows: TGTGCCTGGAGTGTATGGTGGAACAGGGGTAAAGGAGTGGAAAAACTGTTTTTT. Its translation: CAWSVWWNRGKGVEKLFF.

The rearrangement joins TRBV29-1 to TRBJ2-5; D not certain. This CDR3 contains 11 residues. Germline CDR1 is SQVTM and CDR2 is ANQGSEA. V lost 7 bases, J lost 1 base, and 7 bases lay in between. The CDR3 loop reads CSGGIQETQYF. The CDR3 DNA follows: TGCAGCGGCGGAATCCAAGAGACCCAGTACTTC. Full variable domain (remainder filled in from reference TRBV29-1 and TRBJ2-5): SAVISQKPSRDICQRGTSLTIQCQVDSQVTMMFWYRQQPGQSLTLIATANQGSEATYESGFVIDKFPISRPNLTFSTLTVSNMSPEDSSIYLCSGGIQETQYFGPGTRLLVL.

The gene calls are TRBV30 and TRBJ1-2, with D possibly being TRBD1 (5 bases). Germline V gene lookup returns CDR1 GTSNPN and CDR2 SVGIG (reference sequence). Trimming shortened V by 0 bases and J by 2 bases, and 13 bases separated the two germline ends. The CDR3 spans 15 residues. This chain's CDR3 is CAWSVPAGKNYGYTF. The CDR3 region has the DNA TGTGCCTGGAGTGTACCGGCAGGGAAAAACTATGGCTACACCTTC.

The rearrangement uses TRBV4-1 and TRBJ2-1, with 8 nucleotides matching TRBD2. Germline V CDR1 and CDR2: MGHRA, YSYEKL. V dropped 4 bases and J dropped 3; count of bases not matched to a gene: 11. The CDR3 runs to 17 residues. DNA of the CDR3: TGCGCCAGCAGCCGCGGGGGACTAGTCCTCGGCTACAATGAGCAGTTCTTC. This gives the protein CASSRGGLVLGYNEQFF.

This clone was observed a single time. The chain has TRBV7-2 and TRBJ1-4, with TRBD1 matching 7 bases. V was pared by 4 bases and J by 5 bases, with 13 bases of the junction left unmatched. The CDR3 spans 17 residues. The germline V gene has CDR1 SGHTA and CDR2 FQGNSA. CDR3 sequence reads: CASSSGVGTAVNEKLFF. CDR3 nucleotides: TGTGCCAGCAGCTCAGGAGTGGGGACAGCAGTAAATGAAAAACTGTTTTTT.

This sequence joins TRBV19 and TRBJ2-7; D is uncertain. Trimming pared 6 bases from V and 4 bases from J, leaving 13 bases between. CDR3 length equals 13 residues. Germline CDR1 LNHDA, CDR2 SQIVND (reference sequence). As DNA, the CDR3 is TGTGCCAGTAGCCCCCTTATGGGGTACGAGCAGTACTTC. It is translated as CASSPLMGYEQYF. The full variable domain, rest sourced from reference TRBV19 and TRBJ2-7, is DGGITQSPKYLFRKEGQNVTLSCEQNLNHDAMYWYRQDPGQGLRLIYYSQIVNDFQKGDIAEGYSVSREKKESFPLTVTSAQKNPTAFYLCASSPLMGYEQYFGPGTRLTVT.

Regarding this clone: The sample carries other DNA sequences with the same CDR3. The J gene is TRBJ2-5, the V gene TRBV5-1; 7 nucleotides agree with TRBD1. In germline, CDR1 is SGHRS, CDR2 YFSETQ. The CDR3 has 15 amino acids. V lost 0 bases, J lost 2 bases, and 4 bases stayed unmatched. CDR3 sequence reads: CASSLGQGPQETQYF. DNA of the CDR3: TGCGCCAGCAGCTTGGGACAGGGACCTCAAGAGACCCAGTACTTC.

The chain couples TRBV5-1 to TRBJ2-1; D gene uncertain. Trimming removed 2 bases from V and 4 bases from J, with 13 bases in between. The germline gives CDR1 SGHRS, CDR2 YFSETQ. This CDR3 has 15 residues. The CDR3 sequence is CASSLTPPRYNEQFF. CDR3 bases: TGCGCCAGCAGCTTAACACCCCCACGATACAATGAGCAGTTCTTC.

The chain is built from TRBV4-3 and TRBJ1-5; 7 bases are a match to TRBD1. Unmatched junction bases numbered 3, after V lost 0 bases and J lost 4 bases. There are 15 residues in the CDR3. The germline gives CDR1 LGHNA, CDR2 YSLEER. The CDR3: CASSQDRGENQPQHF. The CDR3 DNA reads TGCGCCAGCAGCCAAGACAGGGGGGAGAATCAGCCCCAGCATTTT.

The chain has TRBV7-9 and TRBJ2-5; 13 nucleotides align to TRBD2. CDR1 and CDR2 (germline): SEHNR, FQNEAQ (reference sequence). The CDR3 sequence is 15 residues long. Germline trimming cut 4 bases from V and 7 bases from J; bases unmatched to any gene: 6. This CDR3 is CASSSGTSGATTQYF. CDR3 DNA sequence: TGTGCCAGCAGCTCGGGGACTAGCGGGGCTACGACCCAGTACTTC.

The chain uses TRBV28 and TRBJ1-1; the D is unclear. This CDR3 region has 14 residues. Germline CDR1 MDHEN, CDR2 SYDVKM. Trimming cost V 7 bases and J 1 base, with 13 bases left between them. CDR3 amino acids: CASTPWEGNTEAFF. CDR3 nucleotide sequence: TGTGCCAGCACCCCATGGGAGGGGAACACTGAAGCTTTCTTT.

The J gene is TRBJ1-3, the V gene TRBV10-2, with TRBD1 identical over 9 bases. The CDR3 spans 15 residues. The V and J ends lost 8 bases and 2 bases, in that order; junction bases with no gene match: 7. Germline CDR1 WSHSY, CDR2 SAAADI. CDR3 nucleotides: TGCGCCAGCGCCATACAGGGGGCCGCTGGAAACACCATATATTTT. Amino acid sequence: CASAIQGAAGNTIYF.

This clone showed up just a few times. The rearrangement uses TRBV10-3 and TRBJ2-7, with D tentatively TRBD1 (6 bases). Between the trimmed V and J ends, which lost 4 bases and 5 bases, there was a span of 15 bases. The CDR3 has 14 residues. Germline loops: CDR1 ENHRY, CDR2 SYGVKD. The CDR3 coding sequence is TGTGCCATCAGTGTGGGGGCAGGTGTCGACGAGCAGTACTTC. Its protein is CAISVGAGVDEQYF.

This rearrangement joins TRBV7-9 to TRBJ1-2, with a tentative D call TRBD1 (5 bases). CDR3 length: 17 residues. Trimming took off 1 base at V and 5 bases at J, with 20 bases between the two ends. The V gene's germline CDR1 is SEHNR and CDR2 FQNEAQ (reference sequence). The CDR3 nucleotides are TGTGCCAGCAGCTTAGTCCTCGGGAGCCGAGGGACTTATGGCTACACCTTC. Translation: CASSLVLGSRGTYGYTF. The whole variable domain, filled in from reference TRBV7-9 and TRBJ1-2, reads DTGVSQNPRHKITKRGQNVTFRCDPISEHNRLYWYRQTLGQGPEFLTYFQNEAQLEKSRLLSDRFSAERPKGSFSTLEIQRTEQGDSAMYLCASSLVLGSRGTYGYTFGSGTRLTVV.

The chain has TRBV30 and TRBJ2-3; D remains ambiguous. With 1 base removed from V and 6 bases from J, the gap between germline ends came to 5 bases. The CDR3 extends over 11 amino acids. CDR1 and CDR2 from the germline V gene are GTSNPN and SVGIG (reference sequence). CDR3 in amino acids: CAWSAIDTQYF. The DNA of the CDR3 is TGTGCCTGGAGTGCCATTGATACGCAGTATTTT. Full variable domain (outside the CDR3, taken from reference TRBV30 and TRBJ2-3): SQTIHQWPATLVQPVGSPLSLECTVEGTSNPNLYWYRQAAGRGLQLLFYSVGIGQISSEVPQNLSASRPQDRQFILSSKKLLLSDSGFYLCAWSAIDTQYFGPGTRLTVL.

This clone has just a few counts. The chain has TRBV7-2 and TRBJ1-2; D not resolved. Germline V gene data show CDR1 as SGHTA and CDR2 as FQGNSA. Between the trimmed V and J ends, which lost 1 base and 8 bases, there was a span of 8 bases. This CDR3 spans 12 amino acids. The chain's CDR3 is CASSLEFPGYTF. The CDR3 DNA reads TGTGCCAGCAGCTTAGAATTCCCCGGCTACACCTTC. Full variable domain (rest looked up from reference TRBV7-2 and TRBJ1-2): GAGVSQSPSNKVTEKGKDVELRCDPISGHTALYWYRQSLGQGLEFLIYFQGNSAPDKSGLPSDRFSAERTGGSVSTLTIQRTQQEDSAVYLCASSLEFPGYTFGSGTRLTVV.

This rearrangement joins TRBV7-2 to TRBJ1-1; D is uncertain. The CDR3 is 12 residues long. The V gene lost 2 bases and the J gene lost 10 bases, with 11 bases spanning the gap. CDR1 is SGHTA, CDR2 FQGNSA, per germline. CDR3 in amino acids: CASSLNPARAFF. CDR3 nucleotide sequence: TGTGCCAGCAGCTTAAATCCGGCAAGAGCTTTCTTT.

V usage is TRBV14 and J usage is TRBJ2-4, with D hard to call. This CDR3 is 17 amino acids long. The V gene lost 4 bases and the J gene lost 1 base, with 17 bases spanning the gap. From germline, CDR1 is SGHDN and CDR2 FVKESK. CDR3 in DNA: TGTGCCAGCAGCCCGAAGAGAAGGCTCGAGGCCAAAAACATTCAGTACTTC. It is translated as CASSPKRRLEAKNIQYF.

The rearrangement links TRBV27 to TRBJ2-2, with TRBD2 identical over 7 bases. The CDR3 loop spans 14 amino acids. Per the germline V gene, CDR1 is MNHEY and CDR2 is SMNVEV (reference sequence). The V segment lost 6 bases and the J segment 7 bases; nucleotides outside the gene matches: 8. CDR3 residues: CASSLVGGIGELFF. CDR3 coding DNA: TGTGCCAGCAGCCTGGTGGGAGGGATCGGGGAGCTGTTTTTT.

The chain recombines TRBV7-2 with TRBJ1-2, with D maybe TRBD1 (5 bases). The germline CDR1 and CDR2 sequences are SGHTA and FQGNSA. The CDR3 has 15 amino acids. Trimming took 6 bases from V and 2 from J, leaving 16 bases between them. The CDR3, as DNA: TGTGCCAGCAGTGACCTCGGGACGGTCAACTATGGCTACACCTTC. Its translation is CASSDLGTVNYGYTF.

The genes are TRBV7-2 and TRBJ2-7; a weak D match, TRBD1 (6 bases). The CDR3 sequence is 14 residues long. Germline loops: CDR1 SGHTA, CDR2 FQGNSA. V lost 2 bases and J lost 4, with 12 bases in between. In DNA, the CDR3 is TGTGCCAGCAGCTTAATCCGGGACACTTACGAGCAGTACTTC. Translating gives CASSLIRDTYEQYF. The full variable domain, in which reference TRBV7-2 and TRBJ2-7 provide the parts outside the CDR3, is GAGVSQSPSNKVTEKGKDVELRCDPISGHTALYWYRQSLGQGLEFLIYFQGNSAPDKSGLPSDRFSAERTGGSVSTLTIQRTQQEDSAVYLCASSLIRDTYEQYFGPGTRLTVT.

The CDR3 spells CAWSHLEGMAFF. CDR3 bases: TGTGCCTGGAGTCACCTCGAGGGGATGGCTTTCTTT. The gene calls are TRBV30 and TRBJ1-1, with D maybe TRBD1 (5 bases). The CDR3 runs 12 residues. Germline V CDR1 and CDR2: GTSNPN, SVGIG (reference sequence). V lost 2 bases and J 11 bases, leaving 15 bases between the germline ends. Full variable domain (outside the CDR3, taken from reference TRBV30 and TRBJ1-1): SQTIHQWPATLVQPVGSPLSLECTVEGTSNPNLYWYRQAAGRGLQLLFYSVGIGQISSEVPQNLSASRPQDRQFILSSKKLLLSDSGFYLCAWSHLEGMAFFGQGTRLTVV.

The chain joins TRBV28 to TRBJ2-1; no firm D call. The CDR3 contains 14 residues. Germline CDR1 and CDR2: MDHEN and SYDVKM. V was clipped by 3 bases and J by 7 bases, with 13 bases between them. CDR3 sequence: CASSLYRMGNEQFF. The CDR3 DNA is TGTGCCAGCAGTTTGTATCGAATGGGTAATGAGCAGTTCTTC.

Here the CDR3 DNA reads TGTGCCAGCAGCCCGGGGGACACTGAAGCTTTCTTT. Its protein is CASSPGDTEAFF. The gene calls are TRBV9 and TRBJ1-1; tentative D call: TRBD1 (5 bases). This CDR3 is 12 amino acids long. V lost 4 bases and J 3 bases, leaving 7 bases between the germline ends. Germline CDR1 is SGDLS and CDR2 is YYNGEE.